Sequencing of this T cell receptor beta chain was carried out in a study of blood T cell repertoires in COVID-19. With 4 bases clipped from V and 2 bases from J, the junction kept 13 bases outside the gene matches. This CDR3 has 18 residues. Germline V gene lookup returns CDR1 LGHDT and CDR2 YNNKEL (reference sequence). TCRdb keeps only in-frame clones here, not all; method: immunoSEQ multiplex PCR. This sample has roughly 400,000 clones, with about 88% found just once. No more than 2 weeks before study entry, exposed participants had met a case of COVID-19. The chain joins TRBV3-1 (or the pseudogene TRBV3-2) to TRBJ1-2; 10 bases fit TRBD1. The sample comprised PBMCs or T cells enriched from blood (not recorded which). The clonotype comes from a woman younger than 35 who had been exposed to COVID-19. The CDR3 DNA reads as TGTGCCAGCAGCCGAAATTCCGGACCGGGACAGGGGAACTATGGCTACACCTTC. It is translated as CASSRNSGPGQGNYGYTF.